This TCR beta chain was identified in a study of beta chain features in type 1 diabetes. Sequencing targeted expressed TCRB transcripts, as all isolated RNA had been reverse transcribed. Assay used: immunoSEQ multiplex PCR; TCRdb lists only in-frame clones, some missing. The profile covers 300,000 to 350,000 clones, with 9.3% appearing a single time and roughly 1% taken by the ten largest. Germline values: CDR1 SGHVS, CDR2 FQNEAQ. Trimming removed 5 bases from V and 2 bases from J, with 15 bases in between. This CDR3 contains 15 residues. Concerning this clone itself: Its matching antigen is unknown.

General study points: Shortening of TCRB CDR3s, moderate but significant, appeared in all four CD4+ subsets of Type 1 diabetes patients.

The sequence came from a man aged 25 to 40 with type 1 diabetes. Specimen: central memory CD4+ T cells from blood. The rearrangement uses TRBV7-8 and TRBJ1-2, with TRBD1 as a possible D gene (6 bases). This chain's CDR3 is CASSPAGQTNYGYTF. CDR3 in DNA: TGTGCCAGCAGCCCCGCTGGACAGACAAACTATGGCTACACCTTC. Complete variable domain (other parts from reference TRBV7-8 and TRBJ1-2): GAGVSQSPRYKVAKRGQDVALRCDPISGHVSLFWYQQALGQGPEFLTYFQNEAQLDKSGLPSDRFFAERPEGSVSTLKIQRTQQEDSAVYLCASSPAGQTNYGYTFGSGTRLTVV.